These 10 T cell receptor beta chains originate from one sample sequenced in a study of T cells expressing NK-cell markers. Reanalyzing the 5' RACE reads, TCRdb keeps one entry per CDR3 protein, without DNA. This listing includes approximately 110,000 distinct CDR3 sequences. The specimen was blood T cells: a sorted CD56 or NKG2C T cell subset, CD4+ or CD8+ T cells, or bulk PBMC T cells (not recorded which). These receptors were obtained from a woman between 18 and 70 years old in good health.

The chain has TRBV25-1 and TRBJ2-2; there is no DNA to check the TCRdb D call of TRBD2. This CDR3 comprises 15 residues. CDR1 is MGHDK and CDR2 is SYGVNS in the germline V gene. The CDR3: CASSETGPYTGELFF. The entire variable domain, with the rest obtained from reference TRBV25-1 and TRBJ2-2, is as follows: EADIYQTPRYLVIGTGKKITLECSQTMGHDKMYWYQQDPGMELHLIHYSYGVNSTEKGDLSSESTVSRIRTEHFPLTLESARPSHTSQYLCASSETGPYTGELFFGEGSRLTVL.

The CDR3 sequence: CASSEPLAGEQFF. The chain has TRBV4-1 and TRBJ2-1; the TCRdb call, TRBD2, lacks DNA for checking. CDR1 MGHRA and CDR2 YSYEKL come from the germline V gene. CDR3 size: 13 residues.

This CDR3 is CASSSPYLTGQGSGNTIYF. The chain recombines TRBV28 with TRBJ1-3; absent DNA, TCRdb's TRBD1 call cannot be checked. Germline loops: CDR1 MDHEN, CDR2 SYDVKM. This CDR3 region has 19 residues.

This chain connects TRBV12-3 or TRBV12-4 to TRBJ2-5. This CDR3 comprises 14 residues. Here the CDR3 reads CASSFFMLGETQYF.

The V and J genes are TRBV20-1 and TRBJ2-2. This CDR3 has 13 amino acids. Germline assignment: CDR1 DFQATT and CDR2 SNEGSKA (reference sequence). The CDR3 loop reads CSARDDNTGELFF.

V is TRBV20-1 and J is TRBJ2-7; TCRdb returns TRBD1, unconfirmable since there is no DNA. The CDR3 sequence is 13 residues long. Germline lookup yields CDR1 DFQATT and CDR2 SNEGSKA (reference sequence). The CDR3: CSPWTAGALGQYF.

This rearrangement joins TRBV6-2 or TRBV6-3 to TRBJ2-1; lacking DNA, the TRBD2 call made by TCRdb goes unchecked. The CDR3 has 15 amino acids. Germline CDR1 MNHEY, CDR2 SVGEGT. CDR3 in amino acids: CASSDPAGGYNEQFF.

The chain carries TRBV20-1 and TRBJ2-5; TCRdb's D gene call, TRBD2, goes unchecked for lack of DNA. The germline CDR1 and CDR2 sequences are DFQATT and SNEGSKA (reference sequence). The CDR3 consists of 13 residues. CDR3 protein: CSASLPPWETQYF.

The rearrangement links TRBV29-1 to TRBJ2-7; with no DNA, the TCRdb D assignment of TRBD1 cannot be verified. CDR1 SQVTM and CDR2 ANQGSEA come from the germline V gene. This CDR3 has 14 residues. The CDR3 sequence: CSVDERDRGYEQYF.

This chain connects TRBV20-1 to TRBJ2-5; as DNA is missing, the TRBD1 call by TCRdb cannot be tested. Looked up from germline, CDR1 is DFQATT and CDR2 is SNEGSKA (reference sequence). CDR3 length: 14 residues. CDR3 protein: CSARDGTGVETQYF.